This T cell receptor beta chain was captured by sequencing in a study of shared clonotypes between healthy human individuals. Sequenced by immunoSEQ multiplex PCR; TCRdb stores in-frame clones only, minus some. The sample records a few million clones, about 94% being singletons. V lost 6 bases to trimming and J lost 5 bases, with 13 bases between them. Per germline, CDR1 SGHNT and CDR2 YENEEA. CDR3 size: 13 residues. The sequenced sample consisted of naive CD4+ T cells sorted from blood. Subset specified: CD45RA+ positively selected. This chain links TRBV11-3 with TRBJ2-5; possibly TRBD1 for D (6 bases). The clonotype was recovered from a young man in good health. In DNA form, the CDR3 reads TGTGCCAGCAGTGCAGGGGCTCGGGAGACCCAGTACTTC. Residues: CASSAGARETQYF.